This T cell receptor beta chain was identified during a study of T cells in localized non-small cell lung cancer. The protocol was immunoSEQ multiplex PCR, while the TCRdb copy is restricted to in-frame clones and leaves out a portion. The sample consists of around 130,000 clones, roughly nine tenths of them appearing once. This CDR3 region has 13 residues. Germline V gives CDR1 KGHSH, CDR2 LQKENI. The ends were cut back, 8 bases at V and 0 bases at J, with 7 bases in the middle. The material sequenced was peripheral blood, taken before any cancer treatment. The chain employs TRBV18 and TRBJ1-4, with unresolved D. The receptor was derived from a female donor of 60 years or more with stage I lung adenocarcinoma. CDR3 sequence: CASQPATNEKLFF. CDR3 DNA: TGTGCCAGCCAGCCTGCAACTAATGAAAAACTGTTTTTT.